This T cell receptor (beta chain) was documented in a study of blood T cell repertoires in COVID-19. Study background: COVID-19 samples, acute and convalescent, were from the United States, Italy and Spain. T cells, B-cell-depleted T cells, or PBMCs supplied cDNA or gDNA.

TCRdb's copy holds only in-frame clones and misses some; the assay was immunoSEQ multiplex PCR. Counted here are some 330,000 clones, 85% to 90% occurring once; the ten biggest clones make up around 4%. The germline V gene has CDR1 LGHDT and CDR2 YNNKEL (reference sequence). CDR3 length: 13 residues. Trimming pared 7 bases from V and 3 bases from J, leaving 13 bases between. This rearrangement joins TRBV3-1 (or the pseudogene TRBV3-2) to TRBJ2-7; D perhaps matches TRBD2 (6 bases). The receptor comes from a woman in her fifties or sixties with active or convalescent COVID-19. The sample was peripheral blood. CDR3 bases: TGTGCCAGCAACCCTGGAGGGGACTACGAGCAGTACTTC. Translated, it gives CASNPGGDYEQYF.